This TCR beta chain comes out of a study of OX40 agonist ivuxolimab in advanced cancers. For the wider study: The costimulatory receptor OX40 (CD134) was targeted by ivuxolimab, a fully human IgG2 agonistic monoclonal antibody. Intravenous ivuxolimab was administered to patients every 2 weeks at six dose levels: 0.01, 0.1, 0.3, 1.5, 3 and 10 mg/kg. Among the approximately 50 dose-escalation patients, some 20 had hepatocellular carcinoma, roughly 15 melanoma, 9 renal cell carcinoma and 9 head and neck cancer. A male proportion of roughly 80% and a mean age of approximately 61 years, ranging from about 23 to 90, were recorded for the dose-escalation cohort. Prior anti-PD-1, anti-PD-L1 or anti-CTLA-4 therapy was permitted, and checkpoint inhibitors had been received by 40% to 50% of dose-escalation patients. Partial responses occurred in three dose-escalation patients, of whom one had hepatocellular carcinoma and two had cutaneous melanoma. Peripheral TCRbeta sequencing was intended to test whether TCR sequence diversity was altered and clonal T-cell expansion was caused by ivuxolimab. The paper covers the monotherapy dose-escalation part of the phase I ivuxolimab trial, which included N ≈ 50 patients.

Genomic DNA was extracted from sorted cells for sequencing of the TCRbeta CDR3 region. The immunoSEQ Assay was used for sequencing of TCRbeta CDR3 regions. TCRdb took over this immuneACCESS table, retaining in-frame rearrangements with V and J assigned. Such tables are incomplete; in checked studies, under half of the missing clones stem from an unresolved V gene, and the remainder is unexplained. Counted in this sample were some 64,000 clones; just over 90% of them appeared once. About 19% of the sample is taken by the ten largest. Patients with autoimmune disease history or receiving systemic immunosuppression were excluded from the trial. Peripheral blood for TCR sequencing was collected from all dose cohorts at baseline, on cycle 4 day 1, and on cycle 7 day 1. The samples were taken from a phase I, first-in-human, multicenter, open-label dose-escalation trial of ivuxolimab. Adults with locally advanced or metastatic melanoma, renal cell, hepatocellular, or head and neck squamous cell carcinoma were enrolled in the trial. CD4+ and CD8+ T cells were sorted separately from peripheral blood before TCR sequencing.

This clone was counted between two and nine times. No antigen is known for it. The record has no base qualities; no much larger clone is one base away. The investigation overall reported the following: Low levels of normalized T-cell clonal expansion were also seen in some patients who did not respond. After ivuxolimab, CD8+ T cells had more expanded clones than CD4+ T cells on average. Antigen specificity was not determined for the clonally expanded peripheral T cells. In the 0.1-3.0 mg/kg groups, partial responders had among the lowest normalized peripheral clonal expansion, particularly in CD8+ T cells. At doses of 0.1 to 3.0 mg/kg, clonal expansion of both CD4+ and CD8+ blood T cells was observed from baseline to week 6.

The CDR3 covers 15 residues, taking in both the cysteine and the phenylalanine. The entry retains the CDR3 DNA only, 45 bases that are in frame from base 1. The junction shows trimming of 2 bases on V and 8 bases on J, and the gene matches do not reach 5 bases of it. The germline V gene provides CDR1 MNHEY and CDR2 SVGAGI. The rearranged chain carries TRBV6-5 and TRBJ2-2, and TRBD1 aligns with 10 junction nucleotides. The sequenced sample was CD4+ or CD8+ T cells sorted from blood, obtained in a trial of the OX40 agonist ivuxolimab. This receptor was identified in an adult with an advanced solid tumor such as melanoma, head and neck, liver or kidney cancer. CDR3 reads: CASSYDRGQRGELFF. The DNA sequence is TGTGCCAGCAGTTACGACAGGGGGCAGAGGGGGGAGCTGTTTTTT.